These 5 T cell receptor beta chains originate from one sample sequenced in a study of shared clonotypes between healthy human individuals. The table came from immunoSEQ multiplex PCR; TCRdb's copy has only in-frame clones and leaves some out. The sample records fewer than 650,000 clones, about 82% being singletons. The sample was PBMCs. The origin of the receptors is a woman aged 40 to 50 in good health. Some clones in this sample may be carry-over from other donors' samples.

The rearrangement uses TRBV7-2 and TRBJ1-2; 7 bases line up with TRBD1. The CDR3 has 14 amino acids. Germline-derived CDR1 and CDR2 are SGHTA and FQGNSA. The trim removed 5 bases at V and 4 bases at J, leaving 7 bases unmatched. The chain's CDR3 is CASSPWDSLYGYTF. Written as DNA, the CDR3 is TGTGCCAGCAGCCCTTGGGACAGTCTCTATGGCTACACCTTC.

The chain combines TRBV9 with TRBJ2-7; 9 bases are shared with TRBD2. Germline V gene data show CDR1 as SGDLS and CDR2 as YYNGEE. This CDR3 is 15 amino acids long. With 2 bases clipped from V and 6 bases from J, the junction kept 9 bases outside the gene matches. CDR3 coding DNA: TGTGCCAGCAGCGTTGCGGGAGGGGCCCCCGGCGAGCAGTACTTC. The encoded protein is CASSVAGGAPGEQYF.

This rearrangement joins TRBV4-3 to TRBJ2-1, with unresolved D. Germline-derived CDR1 and CDR2 are LGHNA and YSLEER. Trimming took off 6 bases at V and 8 bases at J, with 11 bases between the two ends. The CDR3 is 12 amino acids. CDR3 in DNA: TGCGCCAGCAGACAGCGCACGGATGAGCAGTTCTTC. It codes for CASRQRTDEQFF.

V is TRBV10-3 and J is TRBJ2-7; D might be TRBD1 (6 bases). V lost 7 bases to trimming and J lost 7 bases, with 17 bases between them. Germline CDR1 and CDR2: ENHRY and SYGVKD. CDR3 length: 13 amino acids. CDR3 region: CAITGTPGDEQYF. Written as DNA, the CDR3 is TGTGCCATCACCGGGACACCGGGTGATGAGCAGTACTTC.

This chain joins TRBV11-3 and TRBJ2-3, with D hard to call. V was pared by 5 bases and J by 5 bases, with 14 bases between. CDR1 and CDR2 (germline): SGHNT, YENEEA. The CDR3 is 14 amino acids. CDR3 sequence: CASSPPDTGDTQYF. CDR3 DNA sequence: TGTGCCAGCAGCCCTCCCGACACCGGAGATACGCAGTATTTT.